These 3 T cell receptor beta chains share one sample of origin, sequenced in a study of T cells in Graves' hyperthyroidism and ophthalmopathy. Amplified regions were TCR beta CDR3 sequences from RNA transcripts. TCR CDR3 regions were first amplified by RT-PCR with HTBI primers. TCRdb independently ran MiXCR on the multiplex PCR reads; one entry per CDR3 protein. The sample has 450,000 to 550,000 distinct CDR3 sequences, around a quarter seen once. Sequencing used blood. The receptors come from a woman between 25 and 40 years old with Graves' ophthalmopathy.

In this sample, this clonotype turned up many times. This chain uses TRBV30 with TRBJ1-3; D unresolved. CDR3 length: 12 amino acids. Germline-derived CDR1 and CDR2 are GTSNPN and SVGIG (reference sequence). V was pared by 8 bases and J by 0 bases, with 8 bases between. As DNA, the CDR3 is TGTGCCGCTGGGGACTCTGGAAACACCATATATTTT. This gives the protein CAAGDSGNTIYF.

This clonotype was counted many times. The rearrangement uses TRBV7-2 and TRBJ2-7; D may be TRBD1 (6 bases). Germline assignment: CDR1 SGHTA and CDR2 FQGNSA. The CDR3 has 11 residues. The V and J ends lost 5 bases and 11 bases respectively, with 13 bases between them. The CDR3 nucleotides are TGTGCCAGCAGCCTACAGGGTGAGAAGTACTTC. It codes for CASSLQGEKYF.

There are many counts of this clonotype. The V gene is TRBV5-1, the J gene TRBJ2-7; TRBD1 might be the D (6 bases). V lost 1 base and J lost 3, with 11 bases in between. CDR3 size: 14 residues. From germline, CDR1 is SGHRS and CDR2 YFSETQ. CDR3 DNA: TGCGCCAGCAGCTTGCCAGGGGCGATCTACGAGCAGTACTTC. This codes for CASSLPGAIYEQYF.